The T cell receptor beta chain under discussion was sequenced for a study of blood T cell repertoires in COVID-19. This CDR3 has 13 amino acids. V was shortened by 8 bases and J by 0 bases, with 9 bases between the two germline ends. In the original analysis: Reference gene primer amplification gave estimated nucleated cell counts. This table comes from immunoSEQ multiplex PCR, and its TCRdb copy is limited to in-frame clones, with some not included. Clonal size and the V and J genes are those of that table, whereas D and trimming came from the DNA. The data hold about 300,000 clones, with 86% observed a single time.

The clonotype originates from a woman aged 18-29 years who had recovered from COVID-19. Sample: PBMCs or T cells enriched from blood (not recorded which). V usage is TRBV12-3 or TRBV12-4 and J usage is TRBJ2-3, with no clear D. The CDR3 nucleotides read TGTGCCAGCGCTAGACTGAGCACAGATACGCAGTATTTT. This encodes CASARLSTDTQYF.